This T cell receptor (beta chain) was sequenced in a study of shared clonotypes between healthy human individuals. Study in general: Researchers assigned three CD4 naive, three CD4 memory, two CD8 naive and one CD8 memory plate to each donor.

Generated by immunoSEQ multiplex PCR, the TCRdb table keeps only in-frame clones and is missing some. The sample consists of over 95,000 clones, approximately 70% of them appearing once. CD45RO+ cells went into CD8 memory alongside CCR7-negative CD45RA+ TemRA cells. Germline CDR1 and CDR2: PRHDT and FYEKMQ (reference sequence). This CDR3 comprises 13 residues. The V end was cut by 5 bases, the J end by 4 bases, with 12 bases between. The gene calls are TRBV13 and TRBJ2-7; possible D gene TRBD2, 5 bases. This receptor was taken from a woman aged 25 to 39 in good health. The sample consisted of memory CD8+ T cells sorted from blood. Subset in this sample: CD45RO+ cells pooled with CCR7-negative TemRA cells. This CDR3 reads CASSPGVSYEQYF. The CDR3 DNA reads TGTGCCAGCAGCCCCGGGGTTAGTTACGAGCAGTACTTC.